The 12 T cell receptor beta chains below come from one sample, sequenced in a study of regulatory T cells in long-lasting Graves disease. TCR beta libraries were built with iRepertoire HTBI primers and Arm-PCR of CDR3 regions. TCRdb re-analysed the multiplex PCR reads in MiXCR, keeping a single row per CDR3 protein. The table records about 400,000 distinct CDR3 sequences, roughly 20% of them present only once. The time point: persistent/refractory GD, antithyroid drugs over 5 years with positive TRAb. PBMCs provided the RNA from which the TCR library was made. This specimen consisted of peripheral blood mononuclear cells (PBMCs), obtained when the disease was refractory, from a patient treated with antithyroid drugs. Source of these receptors: a female donor with Graves disease.

This clonotype occurred many times. V and J are TRBV7-3 and TRBJ2-4; D is possibly TRBD1 (6 bases). The ends were cut back, 1 base at V and 6 bases at J, with 7 bases in the middle. Germline lookup yields CDR1 SGHTA and CDR2 FQGTGA. CDR3 size: 13 residues. DNA for the CDR3: TGTGCCAGCAGCTTAATAGGGGGAAACATTCAGTACTTC. It encodes CASSLIGGNIQYF.

This clonotype was recorded a few times. The chain links TRBV15 to TRBJ2-7; D is unclear. The V and J ends lost 0 bases and 5 bases respectively, with 14 bases between them. The CDR3 has 15 amino acids. Looked up from germline, CDR1 is LNHNV and CDR2 is YYDKDF (reference sequence). CDR3 DNA sequence: TGTGCCACCAGCAGAGATCCCCACAGTAACGACGAGCAGTACTTC. It codes for CATSRDPHSNDEQYF.

This clonotype occurred many times. The chain joins TRBV19 to TRBJ1-4; a possible D gene is TRBD1 (5 bases). CDR1 is LNHDA and CDR2 is SQIVND in the germline V gene (reference sequence). The CDR3 extends over 16 amino acids. Trimming cost V 4 bases and J 0 bases, with 12 bases left between them. The CDR3 DNA reads TGTGCCAGTAGTACAGGGATAAGAGCAACTAATGAAAAACTGTTTTTT. It translates to CASSTGIRATNEKLFF. The full variable domain, rest sourced from reference TRBV19 and TRBJ1-4, is DGGITQSPKYLFRKEGQNVTLSCEQNLNHDAMYWYRQDPGQGLRLIYYSQIVNDFQKGDIAEGYSVSREKKESFPLTVTSAQKNPTAFYLCASSTGIRATNEKLFFGSGTQLSVL.

This clonotype came up many times. The V gene is TRBV7-9, the J gene TRBJ2-5; no definite D call. Trimming removed 1 base from V and 7 bases from J, with 13 bases in between. This CDR3 is built from 14 residues. CDR1 is SEHNR and CDR2 is FQNEAQ in the germline V gene (reference sequence). The DNA of the CDR3 is TGTGCCAGCAGCTTAGAAGCGACCCTGGGGACCCAGTACTTC. It yields the protein CASSLEATLGTQYF.

There are many counts of this clonotype. This chain joins TRBV12-3 or TRBV12-4 and TRBJ2-7; maybe TRBD1 (5 bases). The CDR3 is 14 residues long. V was cut by 5 bases and J by 0 bases, with 11 bases left in between. In nucleotides, the CDR3 is TGTGCCAGCAGTACACTCAGGGTCTCCTACGAGCAGTACTTC. Translated: CASSTLRVSYEQYF.

In this sample, this clonotype turned up a few times. The chain is built from TRBV7-6 and TRBJ2-3; D possibly uses TRBD1 or TRBD2 (5 bases each). V was clipped by 1 base and J by 6 bases, with 11 bases between them. The CDR3 has 14 amino acids. Per the germline V gene, CDR1 is SGHVS and CDR2 is FNYEAQ. The CDR3 spells CASSLGGSVDTQYF. For the CDR3, the DNA is TGTGCCAGCAGCTTAGGGGGGTCGGTGGATACGCAGTATTTT.

This clonotype has at least ten counts. J is TRBJ1-2 and V is TRBV28; D might be TRBD1 (5 bases). Germline CDR1 reads MDHEN; CDR2 reads SYDVKM. The V end was cut by 7 bases, the J end by 2 bases, with 17 bases between. The CDR3 runs 15 residues. In DNA form, the CDR3 reads TGTGCCAGCATCCCCCCGGGACGGATAAACTATGGCTACACCTTC. Its translation: CASIPPGRINYGYTF.

This clonotype appeared many times. V gene TRBV15 combines with J gene TRBJ1-2; D is undetermined. The CDR3 has 15 amino acids. V was trimmed by 0 bases and J by 6 bases, leaving 14 bases between them. Germline V lookup: CDR1 LNHNV, CDR2 YYDKDF (reference sequence). The DNA of the CDR3 is TGTGCCACCAGCAGAGATTGGGCCACCCAGAATGGCTACACCTTC. It yields the protein CATSRDWATQNGYTF. Filled out from reference TRBV15 and TRBJ1-2, the complete variable domain reads DAMVIQNPRYQVTQFGKPVTLSCSQTLNHNVMYWYQQKSSQAPKLLFHYYDKDFNNEADTPDNFQSRRPNTSFCFLDIRSPGLGDTAMYLCATSRDWATQNGYTFGSGTRLTVV.

The chain carries TRBV19 and TRBJ2-2, with 9 bases aligning to TRBD2. The ends lost 5 bases at V and 1 base at J; junction bases unmatched: 8. The CDR3 has 17 residues. Germline assignment: CDR1 LNHDA and CDR2 SQIVND (reference sequence). The CDR3 nucleotides read TGTGCCAGTAGTTATCCCCCAGCGGGGGGGAACACCGGGGAGCTGTTTTTT. Protein: CASSYPPAGGNTGELFF.

The chain links TRBV9 to TRBJ2-3; either TRBD1 or TRBD2 may supply D (5 bases each). The V gene lost 2 bases and the J gene lost 4 bases, with 11 bases spanning the gap. The CDR3 is made up of 14 amino acids. Germline CDR1 SGDLS, CDR2 YYNGEE. The CDR3 region has the DNA TGTGCCAGCAGCGTGGGGGTTATCTCAGATACGCAGTATTTT. Translating gives CASSVGVISDTQYF.

This clonotype was observed many times. The chain employs TRBV12-3 or TRBV12-4 and TRBJ2-7; possibly TRBD1 for D (6 bases). This CDR3 region has 13 residues. Trimming removed 3 bases from V and 2 bases from J, with 8 bases in between. The CDR3 coding sequence is TGTGCCAGCAGTTTCCAGGGGCCCTACGAGCAGTACTTC. Amino acid sequence: CASSFQGPYEQYF.

This clonotype was picked up many times. This chain links TRBV12-3 or TRBV12-4 with TRBJ2-7, with TRBD2 as a possible D gene (6 bases). V gave up 2 bases and J gave up 6 bases, with 14 bases separating them. This CDR3 region has 14 residues. The CDR3 DNA reads as TGTGCCAGCAGTTTAACGGGGGAGCTCGGCGAGCAGTACTTC. As protein: CASSLTGELGEQYF.